This is a list of T cell receptor beta chains from one sample in a study of Ad26.COV2.S vaccination and SARS-CoV-2 variants. Assay used: immunoSEQ multiplex PCR; TCRdb lists only in-frame clones, some missing. The data hold over 450,000 clones, with about nine tenths observed a single time. The material sequenced was peripheral blood, taken in a trial of Ad26.COV2.S vaccine versus placebo. These receptor sequences come from a person aged 18 to 59 who received the Ad26.COV2.S COVID-19 vaccine or a placebo. Both conserved end residues are part of each CDR3. The order of the fields is V gene, J gene, CDR3 protein.

TRBV6-5	TRBJ1-3	CASSYRGDLSGNTIYF
TRBV19	TRBJ2-7	CASSGTGSYEQYF
TRBV6-5	TRBJ1-6	CASSYSNRNNSPLHF
TRBV27	TRBJ2-7	CASSLRRDRYEQYF
TRBV3-1/TRBV3-2	TRBJ1-1	CASSQVGGPNTEAFF
TRBV7-3	TRBJ2-3	CASSFLTQYF
TRBV12-5	TRBJ1-1	CASGSLNKTVNTEAFF
TRBV20-1	TRBJ2-1	CSAGGLDEQFF
TRBV11-2	TRBJ2-2	CASRNLAGGSGELFF
TRBV19	TRBJ2-3	CASSRDSPTDTQYF
TRBV20-1	TRBJ1-2	CSAEQGSYYTF
TRBV30	TRBJ1-1	CAWSVRSTYYTEAFF
TRBV30	TRBJ1-6	CAWSALGNSPLHF
TRBV3-1/TRBV3-2	TRBJ1-2	CASSRDRPNYGYTF
TRBV6-5	TRBJ1-6	CASRTGSASPLHF
TRBV6-5	TRBJ2-3	CASIRGSTDTQYF
TRBV27	TRBJ1-5	CASSPRGQPQHF
TRBV4-2	TRBJ2-7	CASSQRLGQPEQYF
TRBV7-2	TRBJ2-2	CASSPRGGIITGELFF
TRBV7-8	TRBJ1-5	CASSSTGGREPQHF
TRBV7-3	TRBJ2-7	CASSQNLWGEQYF
TRBV12-3/TRBV12-4	TRBJ2-3	CASSADYLTQYF
TRBV7-6	TRBJ1-1	CASGPYTEAFF
TRBV27	TRBJ2-7	CASRIDRASYEQYF
TRBV30	TRBJ2-7	CAWSVGQGASEQYF
TRBV28	TRBJ2-7	CASSSSRVSLVHEQYF
TRBV18	TRBJ1-1	CASSPSRDTEAFF
TRBV7-7	TRBJ2-5	CASSHRVVRQETQYF
TRBV4-2	TRBJ1-4	CASSREKTTGLTNEKLFF
TRBV14	TRBJ2-5	CASSQDSGWPQYQETQYF